Below, 12 T cell receptor beta chains from the same sample are listed, as sequenced in a study of CD8 T cells in Susac syndrome. With random hexamers, reverse transcription was performed on roughly 0.5 to 1 ug of RNA. TCRdb reprocessed the immunoSEQ multiplex PCR reads with MiXCR, giving one entry per CDR3 protein. The sample consists of under 150,000 distinct CDR3 sequences, 94% of them appearing once. The material sequenced was CD4+ T cells from PBMCs. These receptor sequences come from a human donor with multiple sclerosis.

The chain employs TRBV2 and TRBJ1-5; D is unclear. Trimming took 8 bases from V and 3 from J, leaving 14 bases between them. The germline V gene encodes CDR1 SNHLY and CDR2 FYNNEI. There are 14 residues in the CDR3. The CDR3 loop reads CASGDGSSNQPQHF. The CDR3 DNA reads TGTGCCAGCGGGGATGGTAGTTCCAATCAGCCCCAGCATTTT.

This chain uses TRBV2 with TRBJ2-5, with 9 bases matching TRBD2. Germline V lookup: CDR1 SNHLY, CDR2 FYNNEI. V trimming: 6 bases; J trimming: 5 bases; junction bases outside the gene matches: 10. The CDR3 is made up of 15 amino acids. CDR3 region: CASSREAGGPETQYF. In DNA form, the CDR3 reads TGTGCCAGCAGCCGAGAGGCGGGAGGGCCGGAGACCCAGTACTTC.

The chain joins TRBV27 to TRBJ2-6; weak D call: TRBD1 (7 bases). Between the trimmed V and J ends, which lost 7 bases and 2 bases, there was a span of 12 bases. Germline CDR1 MNHEY, CDR2 SMNVEV (reference sequence). The CDR3 loop spans 15 amino acids. The CDR3 nucleotides are TGTGCCAGCAACAGGGGAGGCCCTGGGGCCAACGTCCTGACTTTC. Residues: CASNRGGPGANVLTF.

The J gene is TRBJ1-5, the V gene TRBV3-1; a possible D gene is TRBD1 (5 bases). The CDR3 contains 14 residues. V was clipped by 0 bases and J by 5 bases, with 8 bases between them. Germline CDR1 is LGHDT and CDR2 is YNNKEL (reference sequence). This chain's CDR3 is CASSQDRAYQPQHF. CDR3 nucleotides: TGTGCCAGCAGCCAAGACAGGGCGTATCAGCCCCAGCATTTT.

V is TRBV12-3 or TRBV12-4 and J is TRBJ2-5, with 9 nucleotides matching TRBD1. The CDR3 is made up of 13 amino acids. V was pared by 3 bases and J by 7 bases, with 3 bases of the junction left unmatched. CDR3 loop: CASSFEDRGTQYF. The CDR3 nucleotides are TGTGCCAGCAGTTTCGAGGACAGGGGGACCCAGTACTTC.

The chain is built from TRBV20-1 and TRBJ2-5; 7 bases map to TRBD2. The germline gives CDR1 DFQATT, CDR2 SNEGSKA (reference sequence). V lost 0 bases, J lost 2 bases, and 6 bases stayed unmatched. The CDR3 extends over 15 amino acids. CDR3 loop: CSARDWTRPQETQYF. CDR3 DNA sequence: TGCAGTGCTAGAGATTGGACTAGACCACAAGAGACCCAGTACTTC.

This rearrangement joins TRBV30 to TRBJ2-7; a weak D match, TRBD2 (6 bases). The CDR3 is 11 residues long. Germline-derived CDR1 and CDR2 are GTSNPN and SVGIG (reference sequence). This CDR3 is CAHSTGVRQYF. Written as DNA, the CDR3 is TGTGCTCACTCGACGGGGGTTAGGCAGTACTTC.

The gene calls are TRBV20-1 and TRBJ2-3; maybe TRBD2 (5 bases). Trimming left V 1 base short and J 4 bases short, with 9 bases between. This CDR3 contains 13 residues. CDR1 and CDR2 (germline): DFQATT, SNEGSKA (reference sequence). The CDR3 sequence is CSARVTGADTQYF. The CDR3 nucleotides read TGCAGTGCTAGAGTTACCGGGGCAGATACGCAGTATTTT.

The chain links TRBV6-2 or TRBV6-3 to TRBJ2-4, with TRBD1 matching over 9 bases. V dropped 5 bases and J dropped 7; count of bases not matched to a gene: 6. CDR1 MNHEY and CDR2 SVGEGT come from the germline V gene. This CDR3 spans 14 amino acids. CDR3 in DNA: TGTGCCAGCAGTGGAACGGGACAGGGCAACATTCAGTACTTC. It translates to CASSGTGQGNIQYF.

CDR3 region: CASKDRSSYEQYF. The CDR3, as DNA: TGTGCCAGCAAGGACAGGAGCTCCTACGAGCAGTACTTC. This chain uses TRBV6-2 or TRBV6-3 with TRBJ2-7; 7 bases match TRBD1. This CDR3 has 13 amino acids. V shed 7 bases, J shed 0 bases, and the junction held 3 bases outside the gene matches. CDR1 and CDR2 from the germline V gene are MNHEY and SVGEGT.

The rearrangement joins TRBV18 to TRBJ2-7, with D perhaps TRBD2 (7 bases). Trimming took 0 bases from V and 4 from J, leaving 16 bases between them. Germline lookup yields CDR1 KGHSH and CDR2 LQKENI. The CDR3 is 16 residues long. The CDR3 sequence is CASSPPQRGAGYEQYF. CDR3 nucleotides: TGTGCCAGCTCACCACCCCAACGGGGGGCCGGGTACGAGCAGTACTTC.

The chain has TRBV9 and TRBJ1-2, with TRBD1 matching over 7 bases. The trim removed 4 bases at V and 2 bases at J, leaving 8 bases unmatched. Looked up from germline, CDR1 is SGDLS and CDR2 is YYNGEE. This CDR3 has 15 residues. Here the CDR3 reads CASSPPRGWNYGYTF. The CDR3 DNA sequence: TGTGCCAGCAGCCCCCCCAGGGGGTGGAACTATGGCTACACCTTC.